This TCR beta chain came from a study of blood T cell repertoires in COVID-19. CDR1 is MDHEN, CDR2 SYDVKM, per germline. The CDR3 contains 17 residues. J gave up 2 bases and V 5 bases, and 13 bases lay outside the gene matches. Only in-frame clones appear in the TCRdb table, and some are missing; sequencing was by immunoSEQ multiplex PCR. In the table there are more than 450,000 clones, around 90% of which are singletons. The study assigned cohorts using participant-reported clinical history. The sequenced material came from PBMCs or T cells enriched from blood (not recorded which). The chain is built from TRBV28 and TRBJ2-3; TRBD2 matches 7 bases. The sequence came from a woman aged 18 to 35 who had recovered from COVID-19. DNA for the CDR3: TGTGCCAGCAGTCCATCCCTGGGTAGCGGGTACACAGATACGCAGTATTTT. Protein product: CASSPSLGSGYTDTQYF.